This TCR beta chain was profiled in a study of molecular identifiers for immune sequencing clone quantification. This clonotype was counted at least ten times. TCRdb itself ran the PCR reads through MiXCR, one entry per CDR3 protein. This table has just under 650,000 distinct CDR3 sequences, approximately 20% appearing once. Losses at the gene ends were 4 bases for V and 5 bases for J; bases not matched to a gene: 3. CDR3 length: 14 residues. This clonotype was sampled from a human donor in good health. Some libraries in this study had Jurkat cell RNA spiked in. The specimen was naive CD8+ T cells from blood, with Jurkat cell RNA spiked in. Subset: FACS-sorted CD8+CD4-CCR7+CD45RA+ naive T cells. This sequence joins TRBV12-3 or TRBV12-4 and TRBJ1-4, with TRBD1 identical over 8 bases. The CDR3, as DNA: TGTGCCAGCAGTTCGGGACAGGAAAATGAAAAACTGTTTTTT. It codes for CASSSGQENEKLFF.